This T cell receptor (beta chain) appears in the sequencing data of a study of high-grade serous ovarian cancer treatment subgroups. Sequenced by immunoSEQ multiplex PCR; TCRdb stores in-frame clones only, minus some. The data hold 35,000 to 45,000 clones, with 75% to 85% observed a single time. Tumor samples were obtained before definitive surgery or chemotherapy. The V and J ends lost 1 base and 4 bases respectively, with 8 bases between them. The CDR3 runs to 14 residues. Germline CDR1 and CDR2: LGHNA and YSLEER. Sequenced: tumor tissue. The chain employs TRBV4-3 and TRBJ1-3; no clear D. This TCR was sampled from a human donor with high-grade serous ovarian cancer. The CDR3 region is CASSQGLPGNTIYF. The CDR3 nucleotides are TGCGCCAGCAGCCAAGGCTTACCCGGAAACACCATATATTTT.